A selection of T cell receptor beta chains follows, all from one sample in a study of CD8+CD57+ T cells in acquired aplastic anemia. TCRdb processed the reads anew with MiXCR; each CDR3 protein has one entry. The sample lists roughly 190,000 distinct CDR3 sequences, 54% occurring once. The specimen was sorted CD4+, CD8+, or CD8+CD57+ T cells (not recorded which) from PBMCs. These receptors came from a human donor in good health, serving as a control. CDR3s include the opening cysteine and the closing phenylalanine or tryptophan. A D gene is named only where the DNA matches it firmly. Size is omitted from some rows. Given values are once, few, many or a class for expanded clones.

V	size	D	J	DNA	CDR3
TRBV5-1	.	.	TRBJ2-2	TGCGCCAGCAGGAGGGGGGAGCTGTTTTTT	CASRRGELFF
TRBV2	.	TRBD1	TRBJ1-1	TGTGCCAGCATTACAGGGACAGGCTACACTGAAGCTTTCTTT	CASITGTGYTEAFF
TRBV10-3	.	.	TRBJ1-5	TGTGCCATCGGGGGACATAATCAGCCCCAGCATTTT	CAIGGHNQPQHF
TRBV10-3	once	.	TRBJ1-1	TGTGCCATCAGTGCGGACAAGAACACTGAAGCTTTCTTT	CAISADKNTEAFF
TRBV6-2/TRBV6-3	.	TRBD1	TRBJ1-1	TGTGCCAGCAGGGACAGGGCTAACACTGAAGCTTTCTTT	CASRDRANTEAFF
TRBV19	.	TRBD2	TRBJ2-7	TGTGCCAGTAGTATCGGATTAGCGGGGGACTCCTACGAGCAGTACTTC	CASSIGLAGDSYEQYF
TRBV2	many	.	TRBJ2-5	TGTGCCAGCAGTGAATCCTGGGCGCAAGAGACCCAGTACTTC	CASSESWAQETQYF
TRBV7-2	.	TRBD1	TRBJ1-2	TGTGCCAGCAGCCCCGCATCCAGGGGGCGAAACTATGGCTACACCTTC	CASSPASRGRNYGYTF
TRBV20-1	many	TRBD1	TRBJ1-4	TGCAGTGCTAGAGAAAGACAGGGGGCGAGGGAAAAACTGTTTTTT	CSARERQGAREKLFF
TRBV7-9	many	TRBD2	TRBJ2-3	TGTGCCAGCAGCTTAGGCTCTAGCGGGGGCACAGATACGCAGTATTTT	CASSLGSSGGTDTQYF
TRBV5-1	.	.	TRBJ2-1	TGCGCCAGCAGCTTGGTCTCTGAGCCTTCCTACAATGAGCAGTTCTTC	CASSLVSEPSYNEQFF
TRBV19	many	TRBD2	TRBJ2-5	TGTGCCAGTAGTATCGGGGGACTAGCGGGGGGAGAAGAGACCCAGTACTTC	CASSIGGLAGGEETQYF
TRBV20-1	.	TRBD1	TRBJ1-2	TGCAGTGCTAGAGCCGATCTCGGACAGGGCAACTATGGCTACACCTTC	CSARADLGQGNYGYTF
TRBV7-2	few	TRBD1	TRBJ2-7	TGTGCCAGCAGCTGGGGGACAGGGGTCTCCTACGAGCAGTACTTC	CASSWGTGVSYEQYF
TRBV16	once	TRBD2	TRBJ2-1	TGTGCCAGCTCACCTCAGACTAGCGGGGGATACAATGAGCAGTTCTTC	CASSPQTSGGYNEQFF
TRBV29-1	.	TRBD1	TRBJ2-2	TGCAGCGCCCGGGACAGGGGGGCCAAGGCCGGGGAGCTGTTTTTT	CSARDRGAKAGELFF
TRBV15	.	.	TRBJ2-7	TGTGCCACCAGCAGCATGGACAGACCCTACGAGCAGTACTTC	CATSSMDRPYEQYF
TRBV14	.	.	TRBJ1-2	TGTGCCAGCAGCCAAGATAGGACGACATACTATGGCTACACCTTC	CASSQDRTTYYGYTF
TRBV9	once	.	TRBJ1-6	TGTGCCAGCAGCGTAGAAATTGGGGCTAATTCACCCCTCCACTTT	CASSVEIGANSPLHF
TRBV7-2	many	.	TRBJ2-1	TGTGCCAGCAGCTTGGGGGGGGCTACTGAGCAGTTCTTC	CASSLGGATEQFF
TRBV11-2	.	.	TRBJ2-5	TGTGCCAGCAGCTTAGAGTCCAGGCTAGGAGAGACCCAGTACTTC	CASSLESRLGETQYF
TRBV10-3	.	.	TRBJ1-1	TGTGCCATCAGTGACAGAGTGAACACTGAAGCCTTCTTT	CAISDRVNTEAFF
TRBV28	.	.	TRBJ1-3	TGTGCCACCTCTCCTTGGACATCCACCTTACCTGGAAACACCATATATTTT	CATSPWTSTLPGNTIYF